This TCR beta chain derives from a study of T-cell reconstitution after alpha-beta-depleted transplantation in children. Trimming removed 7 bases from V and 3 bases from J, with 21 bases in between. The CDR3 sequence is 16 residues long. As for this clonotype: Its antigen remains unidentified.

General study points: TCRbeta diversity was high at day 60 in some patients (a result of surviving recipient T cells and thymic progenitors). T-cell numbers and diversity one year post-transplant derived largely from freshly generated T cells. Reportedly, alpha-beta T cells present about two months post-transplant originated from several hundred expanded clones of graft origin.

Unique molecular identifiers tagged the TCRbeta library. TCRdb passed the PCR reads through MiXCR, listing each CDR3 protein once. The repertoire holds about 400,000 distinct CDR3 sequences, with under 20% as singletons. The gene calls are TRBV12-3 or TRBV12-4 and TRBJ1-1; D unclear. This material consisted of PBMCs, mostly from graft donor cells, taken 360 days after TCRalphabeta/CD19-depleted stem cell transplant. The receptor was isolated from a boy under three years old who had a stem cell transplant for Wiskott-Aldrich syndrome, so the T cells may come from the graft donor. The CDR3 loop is CASKSLADGRDTEAFF. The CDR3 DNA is TGTGCCAGCAAGTCCCTGGCCGACGGGAGGGACACTGAAGCTTTCTTT.